These 14 T cell receptor beta chains came from one sample sequenced in a study of T cells in Graves' hyperthyroidism and ophthalmopathy. The TCR beta CDR3 regions underwent amplification using RNA transcripts as the source. HTBI primers drove first-round RT-PCR of the TCR CDR3. In TCRdb, the multiplex PCR reads were re-called with MiXCR into one record per CDR3 protein. This table has hundreds of thousands of distinct CDR3 sequences, around a quarter appearing once. Sequencing was carried out using blood. The receptors come from a woman aged 30 to 39 with Graves' ophthalmopathy.

This clonotype occurred many times. The J gene is TRBJ1-1, the V gene TRBV2; 7 nucleotides line up with TRBD1. The germline CDR1 and CDR2 sequences are SNHLY and FYNNEI. The junction had 6 bases not matched to a gene; V was cut back by 7 bases and J by 1 base. The CDR3 spans 14 residues. CDR3 sequence reads: CASIEGAANTEAFF. The CDR3 DNA reads as TGTGCCAGCATCGAGGGGGCAGCGAACACTGAAGCTTTCTTT.

CDR3 nucleotides: TGTGCCAGCAGCTTAGGTGTGGGAAACACCGGGGAGCTGTTTTTT. It translates to CASSLGVGNTGELFF. The chain uses TRBV7-8 and TRBJ2-2, with D unclear. Between the trimmed V and J ends, which lost 1 base and 2 bases, there was a span of 8 bases. The CDR3 extends over 15 amino acids. Germline CDR1 is SGHVS and CDR2 is FQNEAQ. The variable domain in full, with the rest retrieved from reference TRBV7-8 and TRBJ2-2, is GAGVSQSPRYKVAKRGQDVALRCDPISGHVSLFWYQQALGQGPEFLTYFQNEAQLDKSGLPSDRFFAERPEGSVSTLKIQRTQQEDSAVYLCASSLGVGNTGELFFGEGSRLTVL.

The V and J genes are TRBV7-2 and TRBJ2-4; the match to TRBD2 covers 8 bases. Losses at the gene ends were 1 base for V and 5 bases for J; bases not matched to a gene: 7. The CDR3 covers 16 residues. The germline V gene has CDR1 SGHTA and CDR2 FQGNSA. This chain's CDR3 is CASSLVGSGTQNIQYF. As DNA, the CDR3 is TGTGCCAGCAGCTTAGTAGGTAGCGGGACCCAAAACATTCAGTACTTC.

This clonotype was seen repeatedly, ten times or more. The chain links TRBV6-4 to TRBJ2-3, with D maybe TRBD1 (6 bases). V lost 2 bases and J 5 bases, leaving 8 bases between the germline ends. Germline V gene sequence: CDR1 MRHNA, CDR2 SNTAGT. The CDR3 has 13 residues. This chain's CDR3 is CASSDQGGDTQYF. The CDR3 DNA is TGTGCCAGCAGTGACCAAGGGGGAGATACGCAGTATTTT.

This clonotype was observed many times. V and J are TRBV29-1 and TRBJ1-1; 8 bases agree with TRBD1. Germline loops: CDR1 SQVTM, CDR2 ANQGSEA. With 6 bases clipped from V and 4 bases from J, the junction kept 10 bases outside the gene matches. The CDR3 is 14 amino acids. In DNA, the CDR3 is TGCAGCGTCATGGACAGGGAGGTGAGCACTGAAGCTTTCTTT. Its protein product is CSVMDREVSTEAFF.

Ten or more counts support this clonotype. The rearrangement links TRBV19 to TRBJ1-1, with 8 bases fitting TRBD1. The germline gives CDR1 LNHDA, CDR2 SQIVND (reference sequence). The CDR3 runs 14 residues. V shed 6 bases and J 6 bases; nucleotides not matched to a gene: 9. CDR3 amino acids: CASSHQGAGPEAFF. The CDR3 DNA reads TGTGCCAGTAGCCATCAGGGGGCGGGTCCTGAAGCTTTCTTT.

J is TRBJ2-2 and V is TRBV12-3 or TRBV12-4; D gene unclear. V lost 6 bases to trimming and J lost 0 bases, with 11 bases between them. This CDR3 has 15 amino acids. CDR3 DNA: TGTGCCAGCAGCCTGACGGGTGCGAACACCGGGGAGCTGTTTTTT. This codes for CASSLTGANTGELFF.

The chain employs TRBV28 and TRBJ2-5; 9 bases fit TRBD2. Trimming took 4 bases from V and 6 from J; bases not matched to a gene: 9. Germline lookup yields CDR1 MDHEN and CDR2 SYDVKM. The CDR3 consists of 15 residues. This CDR3 is CASSSSGGPGKTQYF. In DNA, the CDR3 is TGTGCCAGCAGTTCGAGCGGGGGGCCGGGGAAGACCCAGTACTTC.

The CDR3 sequence is CASSSPEGGWWETQYF. Written as DNA, the CDR3 is TGTGCCAGCAGCTCCCCCGAGGGGGGATGGTGGGAGACCCAGTACTTC. This chain uses TRBV7-9 with TRBJ2-5; either TRBD1 or TRBD2 may fit D (6 bases each). Between the trimmed V and J ends, which lost 4 bases and 5 bases, there was a span of 20 bases. The CDR3 loop spans 16 amino acids. In germline, CDR1 is SEHNR, CDR2 FQNEAQ (reference sequence).

The V and J genes are TRBV6-1 and TRBJ1-2; a weak D match, TRBD1 (6 bases). The V and J ends lost 6 bases and 3 bases respectively, with 14 bases between them. The CDR3 extends over 14 amino acids. CDR1 and CDR2 from the germline V gene are MNHNS and SASEGT. This chain's CDR3 is CASRETGSHYGYTF. DNA for the CDR3: TGTGCCAGCAGGGAGACAGGATCTCACTATGGCTACACCTTC.

This chain joins TRBV27 and TRBJ2-6, with 9 positions matching TRBD1. CDR1 and CDR2 from the germline V gene are MNHEY and SMNVEV (reference sequence). The CDR3 is 22 amino acids. V lost 6 bases, J lost 0 bases, and 21 bases stayed unmatched. CDR3 sequence: CASSPIGTGLYRRISGANVLTF. The DNA for the CDR3 is TGTGCCAGCAGCCCTATCGGGACAGGGCTCTATAGGCGCATCTCTGGGGCCAACGTCCTGACTTTC. Together with reference TRBV27 and TRBJ2-6, the CDR3 gives the full variable domain: EAQVTQNPRYLITVTGKKLTVTCSQNMNHEYMSWYRQDPGLGLRQIYYSMNVEVTDKGDVPEGYKVSRKEKRNFPLILESPSPNQTSLYFCASSPIGTGLYRRISGANVLTFGAGSRLTVL.

The CDR3 DNA reads TGTGCCAGCAGCCCGGGGCCGGAGACATACGAGCAGTACTTC. It specifies CASSPGPETYEQYF. The chain is built from TRBV7-8 and TRBJ2-7; TRBD1 or TRBD2 may be the D gene (5 bases each). The CDR3 runs to 14 residues. V lost 5 bases, J lost 4 bases, and 15 bases lay in between. Germline loops: CDR1 SGHVS, CDR2 FQNEAQ.

Only a few counts were recorded for this clonotype. The J gene is TRBJ2-5, the V gene TRBV11-2, with D hard to call. The CDR3 has 14 residues. CDR1 is SGHAT, CDR2 FQNNGV, per germline. V lost 0 bases, J lost 7 bases, and 12 bases lay in between. The CDR3 region has the DNA TGTGCCAGCAGCTTAGAGCCGGCGTGGGGGACCCAGTACTTC. Translated, it gives CASSLEPAWGTQYF.

This clonotype has a count of ten or more. The genes are TRBV7-2 and TRBJ2-5, with D uncertain. Germline V CDR1 and CDR2: SGHTA, FQGNSA. The CDR3 contains 12 residues. The V end was cut by 5 bases, the J end by 7 bases, with 11 bases between. The DNA of the CDR3 is TGTGCCAGCAGCGCGAGTCACGCGACCCAGTACTTC. The encoded protein is CASSASHATQYF.